These 31 T cell receptor beta chains were sequenced from one sample in a study of blood T cell repertoires in COVID-19. Produced via immunoSEQ multiplex PCR; TCRdb's table is partial and in-frame only. This repertoire shows approximately 300,000 clones, roughly 90% found once; its top ten account for approximately 7.5%. Sequencing used peripheral blood. The source of these receptors is a woman in her 30s with COVID-19, enrolled during active disease.

The chain joins TRBV28 to TRBJ1-5, with D unclear. In germline, CDR1 is MDHEN, CDR2 SYDVKM. The CDR3 extends over 14 amino acids. Between the trimmed V and J ends, which lost 6 bases and 6 bases, there was a span of 15 bases. CDR3 sequence (DNA): TGTGCCAGCAGAGCATCGCGGCTAGGTCAGCCCCAGCATTTT. Protein product: CASRASRLGQPQHF.

CDR3 coding DNA: TGTGCCAGCAGCCAAGACGCTATCGGGTATGCTGGGGCCAACGTCCTGACTTTC. Amino acid sequence: CASSQDAIGYAGANVLTF. This chain connects TRBV3-1 (or the pseudogene TRBV3-2) to TRBJ2-6; D call uncertain. CDR1 is LGHDT, CDR2 YNNKEL, per germline (reference sequence). The CDR3 extends over 18 amino acids. V lost 0 bases to trimming and J lost 2 bases, with 14 bases between them.

V gene TRBV7-9 combines with J gene TRBJ1-4; D might be TRBD1 (6 bases). The CDR3 consists of 16 residues. Germline CDR1 and CDR2: SEHNR and FQNEAQ (reference sequence). The ends were cut back, 5 bases at V and 8 bases at J, with 21 bases in the middle. The CDR3: CASSEVGGLVSEKLFF. The CDR3 DNA is TGTGCCAGCAGCGAGGTGGGGGGGCTAGTCTCAGAAAAACTGTTTTTT.

The genes are TRBV7-2 and TRBJ2-3; TRBD2 is a possible D gene (5 bases). This CDR3 is 17 amino acids long. V was shortened by 1 base and J by 0 bases, with 14 bases between the two germline ends. Germline CDR1 reads SGHTA; CDR2 reads FQGNSA. CDR3 residues: CASSLGFGRVSTDTQYF. CDR3 DNA sequence: TGTGCCAGCAGCTTAGGATTTGGGCGGGTTAGCACAGATACGCAGTATTTT.

The V gene is TRBV25-1, the J gene TRBJ2-3; perhaps TRBD2 as D (5 bases). CDR3 length equals 16 residues. Trimming removed 2 bases at V and 7 bases at J, with 19 bases between. Germline CDR1 is MGHDK and CDR2 is SYGVNS. The CDR3 region is CASSEALFSSFNTQYF. The DNA for the CDR3 is TGTGCCAGCAGTGAAGCCCTCTTCTCTAGCTTCAATACGCAGTATTTT.

This clone showed up just a few times. The chain combines TRBV9 with TRBJ1-2, with D possibly matching TRBD1 (5 bases). Germline assignment: CDR1 SGDLS and CDR2 YYNGEE. V was trimmed by 4 bases and J by 6 bases, leaving 13 bases between them. The CDR3 is made up of 13 amino acids. The CDR3 DNA reads TGTGCCAGCAGCTCCCGTGGAGGGGATGGCTACACCTTC. Translating gives CASSSRGGDGYTF.

This chain joins TRBV5-1 and TRBJ1-2; 10 nucleotides agree with TRBD1. Germline trimming cut 4 bases from V and 6 bases from J; bases unmatched to any gene: 9. CDR1 is SGHRS and CDR2 is YFSETQ in the germline V gene. The CDR3 contains 15 residues. CDR3 protein: CASSSDRGRSDGYTF. In DNA, the CDR3 is TGCGCCAGCAGCAGCGACAGGGGGCGCAGTGATGGCTACACCTTC.

This chain connects TRBV30 to TRBJ2-1; D possibly corresponds to TRBD2 (5 bases). The CDR3 runs to 12 residues. V lost 0 bases and J lost 15, with 15 bases in between. CDR1 is GTSNPN and CDR2 is SVGIG in the germline V gene (reference sequence). The CDR3 region has the DNA TGTGCCTGGAGTGTACCGTTACTAGGGTGGTTCTTC. This codes for CAWSVPLLGWFF. Supplemented by reference TRBV30 and TRBJ2-1, the full variable domain reads SQTIHQWPATLVQPVGSPLSLECTVEGTSNPNLYWYRQAAGRGLQLLFYSVGIGQISSEVPQNLSASRPQDRQFILSSKKLLLSDSGFYLCAWSVPLLGWFFGPGTRLTVL.

The rearrangement uses TRBV11-2 and TRBJ2-2, with a tentative D call TRBD2 (6 bases). Trimming took 4 bases from V and 0 from J, leaving 9 bases between them. The CDR3 sequence is 15 residues long. Germline assignment: CDR1 SGHAT and CDR2 FQNNGV. CDR3 nucleotides: TGTGCCAGCAGCTGGGGGACTTCGAACACCGGGGAGCTGTTTTTT. Protein product: CASSWGTSNTGELFF.

The V gene is TRBV7-8, the J gene TRBJ2-7; D is perhaps TRBD1 (6 bases). Trimming took 1 base from V and 4 from J, leaving 8 bases between them. CDR1 and CDR2 from the germline V gene are SGHVS and FQNEAQ. The CDR3 has 13 amino acids. The CDR3 nucleotides are TGTGCCAGCAGCTTAGTCGACAGGTACGAGCAGTACTTC. It is translated as CASSLVDRYEQYF.

Only a few counts were recorded for this clone. V and J are TRBV29-1 and TRBJ2-7; 11 bases fit TRBD1. CDR3 size: 13 residues. J was trimmed by 5 bases and V by 3 bases; bases with no gene match: 3. Germline lookup yields CDR1 SQVTM and CDR2 ANQGSEA. The CDR3 DNA follows: TGCAGCGTTGATGGGACAGGGGGACACGAGCAGTACTTC. Its translation: CSVDGTGGHEQYF.

This chain uses TRBV5-6 with TRBJ2-1, with 12 bases lining up with TRBD2. CDR1 is SGHDT, CDR2 YYEEEE, per germline. The CDR3 has 15 amino acids. V lost 1 base and J lost 9; bases outside the gene matches: 5. CDR3 amino acids: CASSLTSGRPGEQFF. The DNA for the CDR3 is TGTGCCAGCAGCTTGACTAGCGGGAGGCCGGGTGAGCAGTTCTTC.

The CDR3 nucleotides read TGCGCCAGCAGTGCTGGGACTTCCCGCGGCCCCACCGGGGAGCTGTTTTTT. Translation: CASSAGTSRGPTGELFF. V gene TRBV10-2 combines with J gene TRBJ2-2; D is possibly TRBD2 (6 bases). This CDR3 comprises 17 residues. V lost 4 bases, J lost 4 bases, and 19 bases lay in between. Germline V gives CDR1 WSHSY, CDR2 SAAADI.

Worth noting for this clone: Other nucleotide sequences from this sample produce the same CDR3. The chain has TRBV6-5 and TRBJ2-5; 7 bases match TRBD2. In germline, CDR1 is MNHEY, CDR2 SVGAGI. J lost 4 bases, V lost 0 bases, and 2 bases had no gene match. The CDR3 is 14 amino acids. The CDR3 region is CASSYSLAGETQYF. CDR3 coding DNA: TGTGCCAGCAGTTACTCGTTAGCGGGAGAGACCCAGTACTTC.

The V and J genes are TRBV4-2 and TRBJ2-7; 10 bases match TRBD1. The CDR3 totals 16 residues. Germline V gene lookup returns CDR1 LGHNA and CDR2 YNFKEQ. Unmatched junction bases numbered 8, after V lost 1 base and J lost 5 bases. The CDR3 bases are TGTGCCAGCAGCCAAGGGGTCGGGACAGGGGCAGACGAGCAGTACTTC. Amino acids: CASSQGVGTGADEQYF.

The chain carries TRBV5-5 and TRBJ1-1, with no clear D. This CDR3 contains 12 residues. With 6 bases removed from V and 4 bases from J, the gap between germline ends came to 10 bases. Germline-derived CDR1 and CDR2 are SGHKS and YYEKEE (reference sequence). The CDR3 nucleotides are TGTGCCAGCATGGGAGATTCCACTGAAGCTTTCTTT. This gives the protein CASMGDSTEAFF.

The rearrangement joins TRBV19 to TRBJ1-1; TRBD1 might be the D (5 bases). Trimming shortened V by 5 bases and J by 3 bases, and 10 bases separated the two germline ends. The CDR3 runs 13 residues. Germline V gives CDR1 LNHDA, CDR2 SQIVND (reference sequence). The CDR3 reads CASSAGRDTEAFF. Here the CDR3 DNA reads TGTGCCAGTAGTGCGGGACGAGACACTGAAGCTTTCTTT.

The chain joins TRBV2 to TRBJ2-3; no clear D gene. The CDR3 has 16 amino acids. CDR1 and CDR2 from the germline V gene are SNHLY and FYNNEI. The V gene lost 1 base and the J gene lost 1 base, with 12 bases spanning the gap. The CDR3 sequence is CASSEGVPSGTDTQYF. The CDR3 bases are TGTGCCAGCAGTGAAGGCGTGCCAAGCGGCACAGATACGCAGTATTTT.

V is TRBV30 and J is TRBJ2-2; D not resolved. V shed 0 bases and J shed 5 bases, with 7 bases lying between them. This CDR3 spans 13 amino acids. Germline V gene sequence: CDR1 GTSNPN, CDR2 SVGIG (reference sequence). As DNA, the CDR3 is TGTGCCTGGAGTGTCCGAGAAACCGGGGAGCTGTTTTTT. It specifies CAWSVRETGELFF. Variable domain in full (rest from reference TRBV30 and TRBJ2-2): SQTIHQWPATLVQPVGSPLSLECTVEGTSNPNLYWYRQAAGRGLQLLFYSVGIGQISSEVPQNLSASRPQDRQFILSSKKLLLSDSGFYLCAWSVRETGELFFGEGSRLTVL.

The chain uses TRBV7-9 and TRBJ1-2, with a possible D match to TRBD1 (6 bases). The CDR3 length is 13 residues. V was trimmed by 3 bases and J by 5 bases, leaving 10 bases between them. Germline V gene sequence: CDR1 SEHNR, CDR2 FQNEAQ (reference sequence). This chain's CDR3 is CASSFSQGYGYTF. CDR3 nucleotide sequence: TGTGCCAGCAGCTTTTCACAGGGTTATGGCTACACCTTC.

CDR3 residues: CASSSRGLGNQPQHF. CDR3 bases: TGTGCCAGTAGTTCCAGGGGTTTAGGCAATCAGCCCCAGCATTTT. The chain joins TRBV19 to TRBJ1-5, with D perhaps matching TRBD1 (6 bases). The V and J ends lost 5 bases and 2 bases respectively, with 13 bases between them. The germline CDR1 and CDR2 sequences are LNHDA and SQIVND (reference sequence). The CDR3 is 15 residues long.

The chain couples TRBV5-1 to TRBJ2-7; D is undetermined. This CDR3 is built from 14 residues. CDR1 and CDR2 from the germline V gene are SGHRS and YFSETQ. Trimming pared 0 bases from V and 6 bases from J, leaving 13 bases between. The DNA for the CDR3 is TGCGCCAGCAGCTTGGGCGGAATAGTACTCGAGCAGTACTTC. Protein product: CASSLGGIVLEQYF.

The V gene is TRBV2, the J gene TRBJ2-7; 13 bases align to TRBD2. Trimming cost V 6 bases and J 4 bases; bases outside gene matches: 3. CDR1 is SNHLY, CDR2 FYNNEI, per germline. The CDR3 length is 14 residues. The CDR3 loop reads CASRPGLAGYEQYF. In nucleotides, the CDR3 is TGTGCCAGCAGACCGGGACTAGCGGGATACGAGCAGTACTTC.

The V and J genes are TRBV5-6 and TRBJ2-3; 10 bases fit TRBD2. Trimming removed 3 bases from V and 5 bases from J; junction bases left unmatched: 12. The CDR3 loop spans 17 amino acids. The germline CDR1 and CDR2 sequences are SGHDT and YYEEEE. This CDR3 is CASSYPRLAGAVDTQYF. The CDR3 bases are TGTGCCAGCAGCTACCCACGGCTAGCGGGAGCAGTAGATACGCAGTATTTT.

V is TRBV18 and J is TRBJ1-5; 9 bases match TRBD1. This CDR3 is 18 amino acids long. V shed 2 bases and J 1 base; nucleotides not matched to a gene: 9. Germline lookup yields CDR1 KGHSH and CDR2 LQKENI. DNA of the CDR3: TGTGCCAGCTCACCAAGTACAGGGGGCCGTGGGAGCAATCAGCCCCAGCATTTT. Protein: CASSPSTGGRGSNQPQHF.

This chain connects TRBV28 to TRBJ2-7, with TRBD1 matching 8 bases. Per the germline V gene, CDR1 is MDHEN and CDR2 is SYDVKM. This CDR3 comprises 16 residues. V was clipped by 4 bases and J by 3 bases; unmatched bases: 11. The CDR3 loop is CASSWIRTGKIYEQYF. The CDR3 DNA sequence: TGTGCCAGCAGTTGGATCCGGACAGGGAAAATCTACGAGCAGTACTTC.

The chain has TRBV28 and TRBJ2-3, with 8 bases matching TRBD2. The CDR3 covers 15 residues. Looked up from germline, CDR1 is MDHEN and CDR2 is SYDVKM. The CDR3 loop reads CAAGGGIFSTDTQYF. The CDR3 DNA follows: TGTGCGGCGGGGGGAGGGATCTTTAGCACAGATACGCAGTATTTT.

The table lists this clone with a count of one. The V gene is TRBV6-5, the J gene TRBJ2-1; perhaps TRBD2 as D (5 bases). Deletions cut 0 bases from V and 5 bases from J, with 8 bases between. The CDR3 extends over 14 amino acids. CDR1 is MNHEY, CDR2 SVGAGI, per germline. CDR3 sequence: CASSYSGRHNEQFF. The CDR3 DNA reads TGTGCCAGCAGTTACTCGGGGAGACACAATGAGCAGTTCTTC.

V gene TRBV6-2 or TRBV6-3 combines with J gene TRBJ2-7, with 7 bases lining up with TRBD2. Germline trimming cut 2 bases from V and 2 bases from J; bases unmatched to any gene: 6. Germline V gives CDR1 MNHEY, CDR2 SVGEGT. The CDR3 covers 15 residues. The CDR3 bases are TGTGCCAGCAGTTACCCCCCCGGGACTACCTACGAGCAGTACTTC. Translated, it gives CASSYPPGTTYEQYF.

V gene TRBV30 combines with J gene TRBJ1-4, with D maybe TRBD1 (5 bases). Germline values: CDR1 GTSNPN, CDR2 SVGIG (reference sequence). This CDR3 comprises 13 residues. Trimming cost V 2 bases and J 3 bases, with 7 bases left between them. CDR3 region: CAWSRQPNEKLFF. CDR3 bases: TGTGCCTGGAGTCGACAGCCTAATGAAAAACTGTTTTTT.

This clone was seen a few times. The chain joins TRBV29-1 to TRBJ2-2; tentative D call: TRBD2 (6 bases). Germline CDR1 is SQVTM and CDR2 is ANQGSEA. The V gene lost 8 bases and the J gene lost 2 bases, with 12 bases spanning the gap. The CDR3 consists of 13 residues. CDR3 region: CSFTGTNTGELFF. For the CDR3, the DNA is TGCAGCTTCACCGGGACTAACACCGGGGAGCTGTTTTTT.